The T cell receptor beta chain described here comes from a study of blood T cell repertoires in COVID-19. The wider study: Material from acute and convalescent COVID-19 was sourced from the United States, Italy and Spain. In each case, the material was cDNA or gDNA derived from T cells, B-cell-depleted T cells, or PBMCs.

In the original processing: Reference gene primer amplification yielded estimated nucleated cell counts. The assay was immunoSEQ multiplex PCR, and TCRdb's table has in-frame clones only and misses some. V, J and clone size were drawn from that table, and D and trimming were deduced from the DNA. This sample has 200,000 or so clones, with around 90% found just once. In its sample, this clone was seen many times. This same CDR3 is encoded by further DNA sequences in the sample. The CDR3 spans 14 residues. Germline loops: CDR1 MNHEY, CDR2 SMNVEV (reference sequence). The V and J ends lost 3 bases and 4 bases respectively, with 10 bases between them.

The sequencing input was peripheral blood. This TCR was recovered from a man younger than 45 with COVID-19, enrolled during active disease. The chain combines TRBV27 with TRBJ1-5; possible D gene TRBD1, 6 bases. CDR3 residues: CASSFSRGNQPQHF. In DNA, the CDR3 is TGTGCCAGCAGTTTCTCCAGGGGTAATCAGCCCCAGCATTTT.